The following is a T cell receptor (beta chain) sequence with its context. Its cognate antigen has yet to be identified. Base qualities are not at hand, and no much larger clone is one base apart. This record comes from a study of shared T cell receptors in the human thymus (dated by TCRdb to 2020 to 2022). Notes on the research overall: The study examined how self-reactive, shared T-cell receptor alpha chains are generated in the human thymus.

Library generation was performed with the immunoSEQ multiplex PCR assay. This immuneACCESS table, as held by TCRdb, lists in-frame sequences with V and J called but not all clones. Of the missing ones, under half trace to an unresolved V gene in checked studies; the others have no known cause. The sample table contains about 610,000 clones; only one count was recorded for roughly 90% of them. The ten biggest clones cover 0.0095% to 0.012% of the sample. The V end gives up 5 bases and the J end 1 base, leaving 8 bases in the junction not matched to a gene. The CDR3 measures 16 amino acids from cysteine to phenylalanine. The CDR3 DNA has 48 bases and is translated from base 1. For CDR1 and CDR2, the germline V gene lists SGHVT and SQSDAQ. Separately, the same data were catalogued under a study of human thymus T cells. Taken from the second paper: The donors were immunologically healthy infants in Finland who had open corrective cardiac surgery for congenital heart defects. Thymus tissue was collected as surgical resects that were removed during corrective cardiac surgery. Both the thymic and the peripheral blood repertoires appeared to show biased V and J gene segment usage. The related research found that thymic TCR repertoires overlapped highly between unrelated individuals. TCR alpha and beta repertoires from about 8 infant thymus samples and four related peripheral blood samples were characterized in the study. Donor ages ranged from roughly 7 to 250 days, and the cohort comprised six or seven male and two female infants. Thymocytes were freed from the tissue by mechanical means and kept at -70 degrees C as pellets of about 9-33 million cells. Genomic DNA was extracted from frozen cell pellets with a QIAsymphony instrument. The immunoSEQ multiplex PCR assay was used to amplify the TCRB and TCRAD loci from a standardized amount of quality-controlled genomic DNA. The amplicons covered the V(D)J region and were long enough to include the CDR3 and to identify the V and J genes. Through the commercial immunoSEQ service, the amplicons were sequenced on an Illumina platform. Corrections for primer bias and sequencing errors followed previously described methods, while TCRAD and TCRB definitions were based on the IMGT database. The repertoires were analysed using immunoSEQ Analyzer 3.0 and VDJTools for basic statistics, V/J segment usage, diversity estimates, rarefaction and pairwise overlap. Diversity was estimated using the Chao1, ChaoE, Efron-Thisted, Shannon and inverse Simpson indices, and was also estimated on datasets down-sampled to the size of the smallest sample. For repertoire overlap, CDR3 nucleotide sequence, V gene and J gene had to match strictly, and clustering was done by Jaccard-based multidimensional scaling. On average, approximately 860,000 unique TCRB clonotypes were obtained from thymus samples, compared with approximately 80,000 from blood samples.

Sequences were obtained from thymocytes. This clonotype originated in a boy under two years old with a congenital heart defect. Donor details come from another sample of the same person, matched by shared clones. The sequence links TRBV7-4 to TRBJ1-2, with 9 central nucleotides matching TRBD1. The CDR3 protein is CASSPETGGNNYGYTF. The nucleotide sequence is TGTGCCAGCAGCCCAGAGACAGGGGGGAATAACTATGGCTACACCTTC.